Shown below are 9 T cell receptor beta chains from a single sample sequenced in a study of molecular identifiers for immune sequencing clone quantification. TCRdb fed the PCR reads into MiXCR, producing one record per CDR3 protein. The sample shows under 100,000 distinct CDR3 sequences, around 27% of them seen only once. Sequenced material: naive CD8+ T cells from blood, with Jurkat cell RNA spiked in. Stated subset: FACS-sorted CD8+CD4-CCR7+CD45RA+ naive T cells. The receptors were gathered from a human donor in good health. Some libraries in this study had Jurkat cell RNA spiked in.

This clonotype was seen at least ten times. The chain employs TRBV13 and TRBJ2-7, with D tentatively TRBD2 (6 bases). The CDR3 is made up of 12 amino acids. Trimming stripped 5 bases from V and 6 bases from J, with 11 bases between. Germline loops: CDR1 PRHDT, CDR2 FYEKMQ (reference sequence). The CDR3 protein is CASSPGRFEQYF. For the CDR3, the DNA is TGTGCCAGCAGCCCGGGGAGGTTCGAGCAGTACTTC.

This clonotype has ten or more counts. V and J are TRBV20-1 and TRBJ2-3, with 11 bases matching TRBD2. The CDR3 extends over 15 amino acids. CDR1 is DFQATT and CDR2 is SNEGSKA in the germline V gene (reference sequence). Trimming at V came to 1 base and at J to 5 bases, leaving 5 bases not matched to a gene. The CDR3 loop reads CSARVPSGRLDTQYF. The DNA for the CDR3 is TGCAGTGCTAGAGTCCCTAGCGGGAGGTTAGATACGCAGTATTTT.

Notes on this clonotype: Its ends do not fully match the called genes, so a read error is possible. This sequence joins TRBV12-3 or TRBV12-4 and TRBJ2-3; no clear D gene. The CDR3 has 11 amino acids. The CDR3 coding sequence is TGTGCCAGCAGAAGCATAGATACGCAGTATTTT. As protein: CASRSIDTQYF.

The chain couples TRBV19 to TRBJ2-7; weak D call: TRBD2 (6 bases). Trimming pared 7 bases from V and 3 bases from J, leaving 16 bases between. The CDR3 has 14 residues. CDR1 is LNHDA and CDR2 is SQIVND in the germline V gene (reference sequence). This CDR3 is CASNPGTDYYEQYF. For the CDR3, the DNA is TGTGCCAGTAATCCCGGGACTGATTACTACGAGCAGTACTTC.

Of note for this clonotype: A much larger clone lies a single base off, so this may be a read error. V usage is TRBV11-2 and J usage is TRBJ1-1, with a weak D call TRBD1 (6 bases). The CDR3 loop spans 13 amino acids. In germline, CDR1 is SGHAT, CDR2 FQNNGV. V was shortened by 8 bases and J by 10 bases, with 20 bases between the two germline ends. The CDR3 loop is CASEMGGAIGAFF. The CDR3 DNA follows: TGTGCCAGCGAGATGGGGGGCGCGATTGGAGCTTTCTTT.

The chain is built from TRBV30 and TRBJ1-2; maybe TRBD1 (5 bases). V gave up 1 base and J gave up 7 bases, with 13 bases separating them. The CDR3 has 13 amino acids. CDR1 and CDR2 (germline): GTSNPN, SVGIG (reference sequence). CDR3 DNA: TGTGCCTGGAGTGAAGACAGTTTTCTTGGCTACACCTTC. It translates to CAWSEDSFLGYTF. Using reference TRBV30 and TRBJ1-2 for the parts outside the CDR3, the full variable domain is SQTIHQWPATLVQPVGSPLSLECTVEGTSNPNLYWYRQAAGRGLQLLFYSVGIGQISSEVPQNLSASRPQDRQFILSSKKLLLSDSGFYLCAWSEDSFLGYTFGSGTRLTVV.

The chain joins TRBV4-3 to TRBJ2-1, with 7 bases lining up with TRBD1. Looked up from germline, CDR1 is LGHNA and CDR2 is YSLEER. J gave up 5 bases and V 0 bases, and 4 bases lay outside the gene matches. The CDR3 is 15 residues long. CDR3 residues: CASSQDLGTDNEQFF. The CDR3 DNA reads as TGCGCCAGCAGCCAAGACTTGGGGACAGACAATGAGCAGTTCTTC.

This chain joins TRBV4-1 and TRBJ2-7; no clear D gene. The germline V gene encodes CDR1 MGHRA and CDR2 YSYEKL. CDR3 length: 13 residues. The V gene lost 3 bases and the J gene lost 2 bases, with 8 bases spanning the gap. Here the CDR3 DNA reads TGCGCCAGCAGCCAGGGGATCACCTACGAGCAGTACTTC. This gives the protein CASSQGITYEQYF.

Only a few counts were recorded for this clonotype. The J gene is TRBJ1-5, the V gene TRBV5-6, with D maybe TRBD1 (6 bases). Germline V gives CDR1 SGHDT, CDR2 YYEEEE. The CDR3 covers 16 residues. Trimming shortened V by 4 bases and J by 2 bases, and 16 bases separated the two germline ends. The CDR3 bases are TGTGCCAGCAGCAGCACTACAGGGTTGGGCAATCAGCCCCAGCATTTT. Protein product: CASSSTTGLGNQPQHF.